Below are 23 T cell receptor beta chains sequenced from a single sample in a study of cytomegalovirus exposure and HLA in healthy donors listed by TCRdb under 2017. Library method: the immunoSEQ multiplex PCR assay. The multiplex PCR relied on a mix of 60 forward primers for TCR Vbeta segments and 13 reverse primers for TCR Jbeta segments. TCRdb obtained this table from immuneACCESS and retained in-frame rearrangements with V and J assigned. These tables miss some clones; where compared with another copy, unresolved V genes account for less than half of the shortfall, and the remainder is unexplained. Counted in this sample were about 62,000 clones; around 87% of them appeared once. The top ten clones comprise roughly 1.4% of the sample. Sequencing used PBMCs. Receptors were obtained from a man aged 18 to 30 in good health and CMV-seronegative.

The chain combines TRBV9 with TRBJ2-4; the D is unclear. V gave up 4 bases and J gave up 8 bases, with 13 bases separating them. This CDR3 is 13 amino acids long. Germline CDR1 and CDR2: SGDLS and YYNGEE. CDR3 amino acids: CASSPDSQDIQYF. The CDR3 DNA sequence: TGTGCCAGCAGCCCCGACTCCCAAGACATTCAGTACTTC.

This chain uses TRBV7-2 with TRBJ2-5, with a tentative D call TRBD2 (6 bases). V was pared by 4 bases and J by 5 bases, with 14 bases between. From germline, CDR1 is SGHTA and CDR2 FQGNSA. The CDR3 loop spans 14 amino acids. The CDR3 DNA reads TGTGCCAGCAGCTCCTTTGGGACTGCGGAGACCCAGTACTTC. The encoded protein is CASSSFGTAETQYF.

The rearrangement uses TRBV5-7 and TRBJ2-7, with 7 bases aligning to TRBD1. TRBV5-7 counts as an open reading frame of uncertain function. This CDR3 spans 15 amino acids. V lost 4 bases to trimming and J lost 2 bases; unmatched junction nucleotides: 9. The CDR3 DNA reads TGTGCCAGCAGCCGGATACAGGGGAACCCCTACGAGCAGTACTTC. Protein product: CASSRIQGNPYEQYF.

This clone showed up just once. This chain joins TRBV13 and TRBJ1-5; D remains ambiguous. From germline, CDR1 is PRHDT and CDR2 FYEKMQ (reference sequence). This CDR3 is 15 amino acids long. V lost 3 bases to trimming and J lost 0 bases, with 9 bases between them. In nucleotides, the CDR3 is TGTGCCAGCAGCTTGGGCCCCTATAGCAATCAGCCCCAGCATTTT. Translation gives CASSLGPYSNQPQHF. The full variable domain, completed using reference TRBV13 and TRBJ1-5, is AAGVIQSPRHLIKEKRETATLKCYPIPRHDTVYWYQQGPGQDPQFLISFYEKMQSDKGSIPDRFSAQQFSDYHSELNMSSLELGDSALYFCASSLGPYSNQPQHFGDGTRLSIL.

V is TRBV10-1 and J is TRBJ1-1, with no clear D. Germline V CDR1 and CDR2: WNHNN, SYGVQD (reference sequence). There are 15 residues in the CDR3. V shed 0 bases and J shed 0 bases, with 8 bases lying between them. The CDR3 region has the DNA TGCGCCAGCAGTGAGTCCAGACACCTGAACACTGAAGCTTTCTTT. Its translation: CASSESRHLNTEAFF.

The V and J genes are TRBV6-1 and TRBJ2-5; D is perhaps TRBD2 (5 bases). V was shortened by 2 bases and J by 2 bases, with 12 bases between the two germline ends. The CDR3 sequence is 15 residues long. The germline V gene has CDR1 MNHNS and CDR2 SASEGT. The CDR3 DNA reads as TGTGCCAGCAGTGAAATGGCCGGAGGACAAGAGACCCAGTACTTC. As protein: CASSEMAGGQETQYF.

CDR3 in amino acids: CAWSNRYTEAFF. The CDR3 region has the DNA TGTGCCTGGAGTAACAGGTACACTGAAGCTTTCTTT. V usage is TRBV30 and J usage is TRBJ1-1; the D gene is possibly TRBD1 (5 bases). This CDR3 region has 12 residues. Germline V gives CDR1 GTSNPN, CDR2 SVGIG (reference sequence). V shed 2 bases and J shed 3 bases, with 7 bases lying between them.

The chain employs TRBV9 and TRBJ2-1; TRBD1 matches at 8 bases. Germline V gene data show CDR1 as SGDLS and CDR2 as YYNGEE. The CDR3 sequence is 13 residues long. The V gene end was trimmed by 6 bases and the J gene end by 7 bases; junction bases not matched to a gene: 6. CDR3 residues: CASTGRGRNEQFF. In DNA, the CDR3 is TGTGCCAGCACGGGCAGGGGGCGGAATGAGCAGTTCTTC. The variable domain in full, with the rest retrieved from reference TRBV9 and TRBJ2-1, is DSGVTQTPKHLITATGQRVTLRCSPRSGDLSVYWYQQSLDQGLQFLIQYYNGEERAKGNILERFSAQQFPDLHSELNLSSLELGDSALYFCASTGRGRNEQFFGPGTRLTVL.

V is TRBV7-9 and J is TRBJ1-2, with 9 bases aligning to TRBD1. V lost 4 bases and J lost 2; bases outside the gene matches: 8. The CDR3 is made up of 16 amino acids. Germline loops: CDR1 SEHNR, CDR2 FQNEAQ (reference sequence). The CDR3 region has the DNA TGTGCCAGCAGCTCATGGGACAGGGCTCTCAACTATGGCTACACCTTC. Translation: CASSSWDRALNYGYTF.

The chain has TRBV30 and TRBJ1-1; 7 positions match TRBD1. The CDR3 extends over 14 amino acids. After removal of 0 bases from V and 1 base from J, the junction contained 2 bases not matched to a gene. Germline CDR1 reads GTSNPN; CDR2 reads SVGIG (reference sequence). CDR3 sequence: CAWSVKGANTEAFF. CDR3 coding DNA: TGTGCCTGGAGTGTAAAGGGGGCGAACACTGAAGCTTTCTTT.

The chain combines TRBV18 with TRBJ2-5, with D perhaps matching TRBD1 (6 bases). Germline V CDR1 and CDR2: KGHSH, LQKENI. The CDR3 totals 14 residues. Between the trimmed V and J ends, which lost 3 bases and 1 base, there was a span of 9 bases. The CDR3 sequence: CASSPTGSQETQYF. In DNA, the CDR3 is TGTGCCAGCTCACCCACAGGGTCCCAAGAGACCCAGTACTTC.

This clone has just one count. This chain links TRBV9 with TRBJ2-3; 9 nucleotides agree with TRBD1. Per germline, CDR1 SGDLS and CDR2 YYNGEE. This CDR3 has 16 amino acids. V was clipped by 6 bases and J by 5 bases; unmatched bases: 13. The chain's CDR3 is CASNPWGTGLKDTQYF. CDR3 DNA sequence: TGTGCCAGCAACCCTTGGGGGACAGGGTTAAAAGATACGCAGTATTTT. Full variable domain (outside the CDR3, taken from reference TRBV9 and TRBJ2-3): DSGVTQTPKHLITATGQRVTLRCSPRSGDLSVYWYQQSLDQGLQFLIQYYNGEERAKGNILERFSAQQFPDLHSELNLSSLELGDSALYFCASNPWGTGLKDTQYFGPGTRLTVL.

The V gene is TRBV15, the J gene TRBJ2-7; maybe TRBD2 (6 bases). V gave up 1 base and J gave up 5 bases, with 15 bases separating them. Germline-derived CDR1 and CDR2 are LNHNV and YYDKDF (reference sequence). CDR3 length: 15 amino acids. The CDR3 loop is CATSRGWDGSDEQYF. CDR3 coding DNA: TGTGCCACCAGCAGAGGGTGGGACGGGAGCGACGAGCAGTACTTC. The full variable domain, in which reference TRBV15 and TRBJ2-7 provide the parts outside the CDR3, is DAMVIQNPRYQVTQFGKPVTLSCSQTLNHNVMYWYQQKSSQAPKLLFHYYDKDFNNEADTPDNFQSRRPNTSFCFLDIRSPGLGDTAMYLCATSRGWDGSDEQYFGPGTRLTVT.

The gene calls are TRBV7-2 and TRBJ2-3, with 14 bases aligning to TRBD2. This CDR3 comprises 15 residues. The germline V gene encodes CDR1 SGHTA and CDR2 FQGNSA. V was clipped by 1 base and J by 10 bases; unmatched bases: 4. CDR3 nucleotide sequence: TGTGCCAGCAGCTTAGTGACTAGCGGGGGGGCCCCGCAGTATTTT. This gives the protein CASSLVTSGGAPQYF.

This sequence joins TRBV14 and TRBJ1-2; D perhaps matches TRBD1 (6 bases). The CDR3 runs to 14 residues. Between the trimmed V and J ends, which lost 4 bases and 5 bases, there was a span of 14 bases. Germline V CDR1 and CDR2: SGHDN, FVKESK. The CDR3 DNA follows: TGTGCCAGCAGCCTCCGGACAGTAGGTTATGGCTACACCTTC. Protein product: CASSLRTVGYGYTF.

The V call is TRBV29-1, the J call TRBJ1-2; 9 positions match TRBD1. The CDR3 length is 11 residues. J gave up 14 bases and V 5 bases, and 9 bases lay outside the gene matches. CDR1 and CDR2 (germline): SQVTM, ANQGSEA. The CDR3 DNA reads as TGCAGCGTTAGGGACAGGGTGACGGGTACCTTC. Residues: CSVRDRVTGTF.

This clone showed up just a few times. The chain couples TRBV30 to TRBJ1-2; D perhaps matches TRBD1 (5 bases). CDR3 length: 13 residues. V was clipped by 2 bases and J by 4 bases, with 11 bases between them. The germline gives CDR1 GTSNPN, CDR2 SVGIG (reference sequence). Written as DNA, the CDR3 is TGTGCCTGGAGTACCGGACATAGCTATGGCTACACCTTC. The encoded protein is CAWSTGHSYGYTF.

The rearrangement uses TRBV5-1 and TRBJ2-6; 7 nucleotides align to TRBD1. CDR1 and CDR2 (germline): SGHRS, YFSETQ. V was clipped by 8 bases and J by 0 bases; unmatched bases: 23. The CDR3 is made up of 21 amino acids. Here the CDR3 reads CARNRSDRQISSISGANVLTF. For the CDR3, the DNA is TGCGCCAGAAACCGATCGGACAGGCAGATTAGTTCGATCTCTGGGGCCAACGTCCTGACTTTC.

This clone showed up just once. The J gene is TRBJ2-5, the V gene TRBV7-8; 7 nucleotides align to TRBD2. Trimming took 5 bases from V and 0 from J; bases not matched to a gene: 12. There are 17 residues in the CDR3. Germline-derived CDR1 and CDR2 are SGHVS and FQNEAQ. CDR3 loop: CASSALGSGAYQETQYF. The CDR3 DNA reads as TGTGCCAGCAGCGCTCTAGGGAGCGGGGCGTACCAAGAGACCCAGTACTTC.

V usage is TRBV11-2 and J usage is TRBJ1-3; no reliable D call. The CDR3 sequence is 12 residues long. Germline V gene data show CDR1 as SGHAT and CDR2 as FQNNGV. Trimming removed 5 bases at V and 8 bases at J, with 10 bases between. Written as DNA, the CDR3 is TGTGCCAGCAGCCTCTCGCGGGACACCATATATTTT. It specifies CASSLSRDTIYF.

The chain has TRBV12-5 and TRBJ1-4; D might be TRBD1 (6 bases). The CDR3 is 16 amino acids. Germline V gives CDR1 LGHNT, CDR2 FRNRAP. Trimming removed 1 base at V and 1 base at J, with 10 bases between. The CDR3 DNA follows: TGTGCTAGTGGTTTGGACAGGGTTGGAACTAATGAAAAACTGTTTTTT. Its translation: CASGLDRVGTNEKLFF.

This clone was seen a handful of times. The CDR3 loop reads CASSAGGPTDTQYF. The CDR3 nucleotides are TGTGCCAGCAGTGCGGGGGGGCCCACAGATACGCAGTATTTT. The chain employs TRBV6-4 and TRBJ2-3; the match to TRBD2 covers 8 bases. V lost 4 bases to trimming and J lost 2 bases; unmatched junction nucleotides: 2. The CDR3 is 14 residues long. Germline values: CDR1 MRHNA, CDR2 SNTAGT.

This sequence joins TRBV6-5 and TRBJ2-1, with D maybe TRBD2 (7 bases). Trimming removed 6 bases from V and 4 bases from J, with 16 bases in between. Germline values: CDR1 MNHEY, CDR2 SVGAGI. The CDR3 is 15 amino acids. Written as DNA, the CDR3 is TGTGCCAGCAGCGGCCTTGGGGGGGCATACAATGAGCAGTTCTTC. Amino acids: CASSGLGGAYNEQFF.